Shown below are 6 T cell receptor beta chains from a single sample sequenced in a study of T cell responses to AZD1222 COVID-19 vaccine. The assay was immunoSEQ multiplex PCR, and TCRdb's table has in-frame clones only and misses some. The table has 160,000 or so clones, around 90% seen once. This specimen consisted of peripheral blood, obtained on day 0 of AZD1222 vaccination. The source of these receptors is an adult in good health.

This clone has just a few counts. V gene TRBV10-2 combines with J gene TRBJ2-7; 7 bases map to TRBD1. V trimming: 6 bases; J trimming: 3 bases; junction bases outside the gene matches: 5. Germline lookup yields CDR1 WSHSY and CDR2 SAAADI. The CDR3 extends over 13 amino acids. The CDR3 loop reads CASRGTALYEQYF. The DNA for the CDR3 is TGCGCCAGCAGGGGGACAGCCCTCTACGAGCAGTACTTC.

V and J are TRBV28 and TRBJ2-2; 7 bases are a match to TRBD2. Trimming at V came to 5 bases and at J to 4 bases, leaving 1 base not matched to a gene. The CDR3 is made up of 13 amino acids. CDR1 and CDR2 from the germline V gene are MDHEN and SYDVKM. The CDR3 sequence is CASSGGGTGELFF. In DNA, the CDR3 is TGTGCCAGCAGTGGGGGGGGCACCGGGGAGCTGTTTTTT.

In DNA, the CDR3 is TGTGCCAGTAGTAGCCGGGGACTAGCGGGAGTGAATGAGCAGTTCTTC. This encodes CASSSRGLAGVNEQFF. The rearrangement uses TRBV19 and TRBJ2-1; TRBD2 matches at 14 bases. V lost 4 bases to trimming and J lost 7 bases; unmatched junction nucleotides: 6. The CDR3 contains 16 residues. Germline lookup yields CDR1 LNHDA and CDR2 SQIVND (reference sequence).

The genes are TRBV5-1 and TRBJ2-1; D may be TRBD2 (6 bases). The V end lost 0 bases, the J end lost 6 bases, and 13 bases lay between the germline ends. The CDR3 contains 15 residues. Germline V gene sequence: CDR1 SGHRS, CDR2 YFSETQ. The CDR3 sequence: CASSLVSGYANEQFF. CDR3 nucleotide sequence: TGCGCCAGCAGCTTGGTTAGCGGATATGCCAATGAGCAGTTCTTC.

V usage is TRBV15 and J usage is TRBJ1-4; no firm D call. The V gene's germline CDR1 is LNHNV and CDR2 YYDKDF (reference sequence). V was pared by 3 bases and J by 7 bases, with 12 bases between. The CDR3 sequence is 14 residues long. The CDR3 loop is CATSRPRDFEKLFF. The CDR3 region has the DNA TGTGCCACCAGCAGGCCAAGGGATTTTGAAAAACTGTTTTTT.

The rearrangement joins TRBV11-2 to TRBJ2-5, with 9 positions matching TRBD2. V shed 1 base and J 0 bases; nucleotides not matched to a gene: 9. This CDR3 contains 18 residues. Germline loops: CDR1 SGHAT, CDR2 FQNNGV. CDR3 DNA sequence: TGTGCCAGCAGCTTAGGGCTCCTAGCGGGGTCGTACCAAGAGACCCAGTACTTC. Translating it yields CASSLGLLAGSYQETQYF.